The 31 T cell receptor beta chains below come from one sample, sequenced in a study of T cells in Graves' hyperthyroidism and ophthalmopathy. Amplified TCR beta CDR3 regions derived from RNA transcripts. TCR CDR3 underwent first-round RT-PCR with the HTBI primer set. From the multiplex PCR reads, TCRdb called clonotypes with MiXCR, one entry per CDR3 protein. The table has under 500,000 distinct CDR3 sequences, over 13% seen once. Sequencing was performed on blood. The receptor set was obtained from a man aged 50-59 years with Graves' ophthalmopathy.

This clonotype was detected many times. The CDR3, as DNA: TGTGCCAGCAGCTTAGAGTCCGGGATGGGCAATCAGCCCCAGCATTTT. It yields the protein CASSLESGMGNQPQHF. The chain is built from TRBV7-9 and TRBJ1-5; D is unresolved. The length of the CDR3 is 16 residues. Germline values: CDR1 SEHNR, CDR2 FQNEAQ (reference sequence). V was shortened by 1 base and J by 2 bases, with 12 bases between the two germline ends.

The sample holds a few counts of this clonotype. This chain uses TRBV7-8 with TRBJ2-3; possible D gene TRBD1, 6 bases. The germline gives CDR1 SGHVS, CDR2 FQNEAQ. The CDR3 has 15 residues. The V and J ends lost 6 bases and 4 bases respectively, with 17 bases between them. The CDR3 bases are TGTGCCAGCAGAGCCGGGACATCCACCTCAGATACGCAGTATTTT. Its translation is CASRAGTSTSDTQYF.

This clonotype was observed many times. This chain links TRBV7-9 with TRBJ2-1, with 8 positions matching TRBD2. Germline-derived CDR1 and CDR2 are SEHNR and FQNEAQ (reference sequence). The CDR3 is 17 residues long. Trimming at V came to 5 bases and at J to 5 bases, leaving 14 bases not matched to a gene. The chain's CDR3 is CASSPGWSGSQDNEQFF. The CDR3 DNA reads TGTGCCAGCAGCCCTGGCTGGAGCGGGAGTCAGGACAATGAGCAGTTCTTC. Supplemented by reference TRBV7-9 and TRBJ2-1, the full variable domain reads DTGVSQNPRHKITKRGQNVTFRCDPISEHNRLYWYRQTLGQGPEFLTYFQNEAQLEKSRLLSDRFSAERPKGSFSTLEIQRTEQGDSAMYLCASSPGWSGSQDNEQFFGPGTRLTVL.

This clonotype was counted between two and nine times. This rearrangement joins TRBV15 to TRBJ2-4; possible D gene TRBD2, 5 bases. The CDR3 runs 15 residues. The germline gives CDR1 LNHNV, CDR2 YYDKDF (reference sequence). Deletions cut 3 bases from V and 4 bases from J, with 13 bases between. CDR3 sequence: CATSSNERTKNIQYF. The CDR3 DNA sequence: TGTGCCACCAGCAGTAACGAGCGGACTAAAAACATTCAGTACTTC.

This chain connects TRBV29-1 to TRBJ1-2; D is undetermined. The V end was cut by 3 bases, the J end by 6 bases, with 2 bases between. Germline lookup yields CDR1 SQVTM and CDR2 ANQGSEA. There are 9 residues in the CDR3. CDR3 region: CSVDHGYTF. The CDR3 nucleotides read TGCAGCGTTGATCATGGCTACACCTTC.

This clonotype has a count of ten or more. This chain links TRBV6-2 or TRBV6-3 with TRBJ2-7; a possible D gene is TRBD2 (5 bases). Germline V lookup: CDR1 MNHEY, CDR2 SVGEGT. Trimming removed 6 bases from V and 0 bases from J, with 15 bases in between. The CDR3 has 15 residues. CDR3 residues: CASSRTLRSSYEQYF. The CDR3 DNA reads as TGTGCCAGCAGCCGGACTCTTAGAAGCTCCTACGAGCAGTACTTC.

Worth noting for this clonotype: A much larger clone lies one base from this, so it may be a read error. The rearrangement links TRBV20-1 to TRBJ2-5; D is unresolved. Germline V CDR1 and CDR2: DFQATT, SNEGSKA (reference sequence). The CDR3 totals 11 residues. The CDR3 nucleotides are TGCAGTGCTGCCAGCCAAGAGGCCCAGTACTTC. It yields the protein CSAASQEAQYF.

This clonotype was detected a few times. The chain uses TRBV5-1 and TRBJ2-3, with 7 nucleotides matching TRBD1. The CDR3 is 14 residues long. The trim removed 4 bases at V and 5 bases at J, leaving 7 bases unmatched. CDR1 is SGHRS and CDR2 is YFSETQ in the germline V gene. The CDR3 loop reads CASSPGQLLDTQYF. The DNA for the CDR3 is TGCGCCAGCAGCCCGGGACAGCTCTTAGATACGCAGTATTTT.

On this clonotype itself: Being one base from a much bigger clone, this may be a read error. The CDR3 nucleotides are TGTGCCTGGAGGGAGAGCGGAGGGAGCAATGAGCAGTTCTTC. Translated: CAWRESGGSNEQFF. The rearrangement links TRBV30 to TRBJ2-1; possibly TRBD2 for D (6 bases). The germline V gene has CDR1 GTSNPN and CDR2 SVGIG (reference sequence). Trimming shortened V by 3 bases and J by 6 bases, and 15 bases separated the two germline ends. This CDR3 is built from 14 residues.

This chain joins TRBV5-8 and TRBJ2-2, with D perhaps matching TRBD2 (5 bases). Germline values: CDR1 SGHTS, CDR2 YDEGEE. The CDR3 length is 14 residues. V was cut by 2 bases and J by 4 bases, with 9 bases left in between. The CDR3 coding sequence is TGTGCCAGCAGCTTCGGGGTACTCACCGGGGAGCTGTTTTTT. Its translation: CASSFGVLTGELFF.

This clonotype came up a few times. This chain connects TRBV5-1 to TRBJ2-1, with a possible D match to TRBD2 (5 bases). CDR3 length: 14 residues. Trimming cost V 4 bases and J 2 bases, with 10 bases left between them. Germline CDR1 and CDR2: SGHRS and YFSETQ. For the CDR3, the DNA is TGCGCCAGCAGCATAGACGGGACCTACAATGAGCAGTTCTTC. Protein: CASSIDGTYNEQFF.

This clonotype was seen at least ten times. V is TRBV30 and J is TRBJ2-1, with D possibly called TRBD1 or TRBD2 (5 bases each). V was pared by 4 bases and J by 6 bases, with 13 bases between. The CDR3 has 13 residues. The germline V gene has CDR1 GTSNPN and CDR2 SVGIG (reference sequence). CDR3 protein: CAWNPGPGNEQFF. CDR3 nucleotide sequence: TGTGCCTGGAATCCGGGGCCGGGCAATGAGCAGTTCTTC. The full variable domain, in which reference TRBV30 and TRBJ2-1 provide the parts outside the CDR3, is SQTIHQWPATLVQPVGSPLSLECTVEGTSNPNLYWYRQAAGRGLQLLFYSVGIGQISSEVPQNLSASRPQDRQFILSSKKLLLSDSGFYLCAWNPGPGNEQFFGPGTRLTVL.

The chain combines TRBV29-1 with TRBJ1-2; 7 nucleotides match TRBD1. The germline V gene has CDR1 SQVTM and CDR2 ANQGSEA. Trimming took 7 bases from V and 8 from J; bases not matched to a gene: 7. The CDR3 extends over 11 amino acids. CDR3 sequence (DNA): TGCAGCGGTGAGGGGGCAGAGGGCTACACCTTC. Translated: CSGEGAEGYTF.

The sample holds many counts of this clonotype. This chain joins TRBV7-2 and TRBJ2-1; D call uncertain. V lost 5 bases to trimming and J lost 8 bases, with 16 bases between them. The CDR3 extends over 14 amino acids. Germline values: CDR1 SGHTA, CDR2 FQGNSA. This CDR3 reads CASSTMGRADEQFF. In nucleotides, the CDR3 is TGTGCCAGCAGCACGATGGGCCGGGCGGATGAGCAGTTCTTC. Complete variable domain (other parts from reference TRBV7-2 and TRBJ2-1): GAGVSQSPSNKVTEKGKDVELRCDPISGHTALYWYRQSLGQGLEFLIYFQGNSAPDKSGLPSDRFSAERTGGSVSTLTIQRTQQEDSAVYLCASSTMGRADEQFFGPGTRLTVL.

This chain joins TRBV19 and TRBJ2-7; D call uncertain. The CDR3 is made up of 13 amino acids. Trimming took 4 bases from V and 3 from J, leaving 10 bases between them. Germline V lookup: CDR1 LNHDA, CDR2 SQIVND (reference sequence). CDR3 bases: TGTGCCAGTAGTAGTCCGGGTCACTACGAGCAGTACTTC. It specifies CASSSPGHYEQYF. Together with reference TRBV19 and TRBJ2-7, the CDR3 gives the full variable domain: DGGITQSPKYLFRKEGQNVTLSCEQNLNHDAMYWYRQDPGQGLRLIYYSQIVNDFQKGDIAEGYSVSREKKESFPLTVTSAQKNPTAFYLCASSSPGHYEQYFGPGTRLTVT.

This clonotype came up once. J is TRBJ2-6 and V is TRBV7-9; 8 bases map to TRBD2. V trimming: 2 bases; J trimming: 0 bases; junction bases outside the gene matches: 6. The length of the CDR3 is 18 residues. Germline CDR1 is SEHNR and CDR2 is FQNEAQ (reference sequence). CDR3 bases: TGTGCCAGCAGCTTACCCCCGGGGGGGGTCTCTGGGGCCAACGTCCTGACTTTC. This encodes CASSLPPGGVSGANVLTF.

In this sample, this clonotype turned up many times. The rearrangement links TRBV20-1 to TRBJ1-6, with a possible D match to TRBD1 (5 bases). V lost 2 bases and J 9 bases, leaving 20 bases between the germline ends. The CDR3 sequence is 16 residues long. Germline V gene sequence: CDR1 DFQATT, CDR2 SNEGSKA (reference sequence). The CDR3 sequence is CSARNRDGLFGSPLHF. The CDR3, as DNA: TGCAGTGCTAGAAACCGGGACGGGTTGTTCGGTTCACCCCTCCACTTT.

The chain carries TRBV30 and TRBJ1-2; D not certain. Germline V lookup: CDR1 GTSNPN, CDR2 SVGIG (reference sequence). Trimming pared 3 bases from V and 1 base from J, leaving 9 bases between. The CDR3 extends over 13 amino acids. CDR3 residues: CAWRQSINYGYTF. CDR3 bases: TGTGCCTGGAGGCAATCCATTAACTATGGCTACACCTTC. Together with reference TRBV30 and TRBJ1-2, the CDR3 gives the full variable domain: SQTIHQWPATLVQPVGSPLSLECTVEGTSNPNLYWYRQAAGRGLQLLFYSVGIGQISSEVPQNLSASRPQDRQFILSSKKLLLSDSGFYLCAWRQSINYGYTFGSGTRLTVV.

Ten or more counts support this clonotype. The chain links TRBV2 to TRBJ2-1; D remains ambiguous. Looked up from germline, CDR1 is SNHLY and CDR2 is FYNNEI. The V end lost 4 bases, the J end lost 7 bases, and 2 bases lay between the germline ends. This CDR3 is built from 10 residues. CDR3 loop: CASSVNEQFF. The CDR3 bases are TGTGCCAGCAGTGTAAATGAGCAGTTCTTC.

The rearrangement uses TRBV12-5 and TRBJ1-1, with 9 bases identical to TRBD1. The ends lost 1 base at V and 1 base at J; junction bases unmatched: 7. CDR1 and CDR2 (germline): LGHNT, FRNRAP. The length of the CDR3 is 17 residues. The CDR3 coding sequence is TGTGCTAGTGGTTTGGGGACAGGGGCAAATAAGAACACTGAAGCTTTCTTT. This gives the protein CASGLGTGANKNTEAFF.

In its sample, this clonotype was seen a few times. The chain couples TRBV10-3 to TRBJ1-3; a weak D match, TRBD1 (5 bases). This CDR3 has 19 amino acids. Germline lookup yields CDR1 ENHRY and CDR2 SYGVKD. Trimming left V 6 bases short and J 0 bases short, with 24 bases between. In DNA, the CDR3 is TGTGCCATCAGCCCTAGGGACGCCCTGCTCCAGAACTCTGGAAACACCATATATTTT. It specifies CAISPRDALLQNSGNTIYF.

The rearrangement links TRBV20-1 to TRBJ2-1; 10 positions agree with TRBD1. The CDR3 covers 15 residues. Germline V CDR1 and CDR2: DFQATT, SNEGSKA (reference sequence). The V and J ends lost 6 bases and 6 bases, in that order; junction bases with no gene match: 11. The DNA for the CDR3 is TGCAGTGCGGAGGCCCCCGGGACAGGGGCCAATGAGCAGTTCTTC. It codes for CSAEAPGTGANEQFF.

The rearrangement links TRBV6-1 to TRBJ2-2; TRBD1 matches 8 bases. This CDR3 is 14 amino acids long. The germline V gene encodes CDR1 MNHNS and CDR2 SASEGT. V gave up 6 bases and J gave up 13 bases; unmatched junction bases: 13. The CDR3 loop reads CASSQDRGALGLFF. As DNA, the CDR3 is TGTGCCAGCAGCCAAGACAGGGGTGCCCTTGGGCTGTTTTTT.

In DNA, the CDR3 is TGTGCCACCAGTGATTCAAGACAGGTCACAGATACGCAGTATTTT. Translating gives CATSDSRQVTDTQYF. The chain carries TRBV24-1 and TRBJ2-3; D possibly corresponds to TRBD1 (6 bases). From germline, CDR1 is KGHDR and CDR2 SFDVKD. The CDR3 is made up of 15 amino acids. V shed 2 bases and J shed 2 bases, with 10 bases lying between them.

This clonotype was recorded a few times. J is TRBJ2-1 and V is TRBV4-2; no clear D gene. V gave up 1 base and J gave up 10 bases, with 14 bases separating them. CDR1 is LGHNA, CDR2 YNFKEQ, per germline. The CDR3 extends over 14 amino acids. The CDR3 spells CASSQGLGIWEQFF. As DNA, the CDR3 is TGTGCCAGCAGCCAAGGGCTGGGAATATGGGAGCAGTTCTTC.

At least ten counts were recorded for this clonotype. V gene TRBV7-9 combines with J gene TRBJ2-1; 9 positions agree with TRBD1. The length of the CDR3 is 16 residues. CDR1 and CDR2 (germline): SEHNR, FQNEAQ (reference sequence). Trimming at V came to 4 bases and at J to 9 bases, leaving 13 bases not matched to a gene. CDR3 coding DNA: TGTGCCAGCAGCTCATCTCCTGGGACAGGGACGACTGAGCAGTTCTTC. The encoded protein is CASSSSPGTGTTEQFF.

The V gene is TRBV3-1, the J gene TRBJ2-2; weak D call: TRBD2 (5 bases). The CDR3 runs 14 residues. The germline V and J ends were trimmed by 1 base and 5 bases, with 8 bases remaining between them. Germline values: CDR1 LGHDT, CDR2 YNNKEL (reference sequence). The DNA of the CDR3 is TGTGCCAGCAGCCAAGGAGGAGGAACCGGGGAGCTGTTTTTT. Its protein product is CASSQGGGTGELFF.

This clonotype was seen repeatedly, ten times or more. The rearrangement links TRBV5-1 to TRBJ1-5; the match to TRBD1 covers 9 bases. The V gene end was trimmed by 4 bases and the J gene end by 1 base; junction bases not matched to a gene: 3. The V gene's germline CDR1 is SGHRS and CDR2 YFSETQ. CDR3 length equals 15 residues. CDR3 protein: CASSRQGGSNQPQHF. For the CDR3, the DNA is TGCGCCAGCAGCCGACAGGGGGGAAGCAATCAGCCCCAGCATTTT.

In this sample, this clonotype turned up many times. V and J are TRBV6-1 and TRBJ1-1, with D perhaps matching TRBD1 (5 bases). Trimming left V 6 bases short and J 6 bases short, with 11 bases between. CDR1 and CDR2 from the germline V gene are MNHNS and SASEGT. The CDR3 is 12 residues long. As DNA, the CDR3 is TGTGCCAGCAGGTTGACAGAAGCTGAAGCTTTCTTT. This sequence encodes CASRLTEAEAFF.

The V gene is TRBV14, the J gene TRBJ2-1; no definite D call. CDR1 SGHDN and CDR2 FVKESK come from the germline V gene. This CDR3 spans 13 amino acids. The V end lost 4 bases, the J end lost 6 bases, and 10 bases lay between the germline ends. The CDR3 nucleotides read TGTGCCAGCAGCCCTGAGGTTGGCAATGAGCAGTTCTTC. It translates to CASSPEVGNEQFF.

In its sample, this clonotype was seen many times. The chain joins TRBV10-1 to TRBJ1-3; D call uncertain. The CDR3 is 15 residues long. Looked up from germline, CDR1 is WNHNN and CDR2 is SYGVQD (reference sequence). V was cut by 3 bases and J by 0 bases, with 9 bases left in between. CDR3 sequence: CASSDGRISGNTIYF. In DNA form, the CDR3 reads TGCGCCAGCAGTGACGGCAGGATCTCTGGAAACACCATATATTTT.